This T cell receptor beta chain is drawn from a study of Graves' ophthalmopathy and Graves' hyperthyroidism. As for the study in general: Peripheral blood was obtained at first diagnosis, ahead of any treatment. Findings and caveats of the study: Most expanded clonotypes in thyroid above 0.001 frequency also showed up in blood. With about 71% sensitivity and more than 72% specificity, the model predicted ophthalmopathy progression.

The trim removed 4 bases at V and 7 bases at J, leaving 11 bases unmatched. CDR1 is ENHRY and CDR2 is SYGVKD in the germline V gene. The length of the CDR3 is 15 residues. There are many counts of this clonotype. Its antigen is unknown. Aged 18 to 65, the patients with hyperthyroidism had under 2 months' duration and were newly diagnosed. RNA transcripts yielded amplified TCR beta CDR3 regions. RT-PCR in the first round used HTBI primers; a second-round multiplex PCR followed. TCRdb reprocessed the multiplex PCR reads with MiXCR, giving one entry per CDR3 protein. The sample shows about 400,000 distinct CDR3 sequences, under 25% of them seen only once.

This chain links TRBV10-3 with TRBJ2-7; TRBD1 agrees at 9 bases. The sequenced material came from peripheral blood. The sequence was collected from a woman between 18 and 29 years old with stable Graves' hyperthyroidism. The chain's CDR3 is CAISGQGTGSWEQYF. The CDR3 DNA is TGTGCCATCAGTGGACAGGGGACAGGGTCATGGGAGCAGTACTTC.